This entry lists 2 T cell receptor beta chains sequenced from one sample in a study of PD-1 blockade in mismatch repair-deficient tumors. Sequencing was performed with immunoSEQ multiplex PCR; in TCRdb, only in-frame clones are kept and a portion is missing. This table has around 38,000 clones, more than 75% appearing once. The starting material was peripheral blood, obtained 4 weeks after starting pembrolizumab. The receptors were gathered from an adult with mismatch repair-deficient cancer.

J is TRBJ2-1 and V is TRBV4-1, with D possibly being TRBD2 (5 bases). This CDR3 has 12 amino acids. Trimming shortened V by 3 bases and J by 10 bases, and 10 bases separated the two germline ends. The V gene's germline CDR1 is MGHRA and CDR2 YSYEKL. The CDR3 nucleotides read TGCGCCAGCAGCCAGGCCGGGATAGAGCAGTTCTTC. Translation: CASSQAGIEQFF.

V and J are TRBV6-1 and TRBJ2-7; the D gene is possibly TRBD2 (6 bases). The germline V and J ends were trimmed by 6 bases and 10 bases, with 13 bases remaining between them. There are 11 residues in the CDR3. The germline CDR1 and CDR2 sequences are MNHNS and SASEGT. For the CDR3, the DNA is TGTGCCAGCAGGGACACGGGGGACCAGTACTTC. Its protein product is CASRDTGDQYF.